This T cell receptor beta chain stems from a study of shared clonotypes between healthy human individuals. This clone was detected once. Data came from immunoSEQ multiplex PCR; TCRdb stores just in-frame clones and leaves some out. The top ten clones hold about 0.45% of a sample with about 1.5 million clones, 98% of them seen once. The CDR3 runs 13 residues. The germline V and J ends were trimmed by 0 bases and 4 bases, with 9 bases remaining between them. Germline-derived CDR1 and CDR2 are GTSNPN and SVGIG (reference sequence). This chain joins TRBV30 and TRBJ1-2, with D unclear. Sequencing was done on a sample of naive CD4+ T cells sorted from blood. Subset specified: CD45RA+ positively selected. This TCR was sampled from a man between 25 and 39 years old in good health. DNA of the CDR3: TGTGCCTGGAGTGTATGGGAGAGCTATGGCTACACCTTC. Translating it yields CAWSVWESYGYTF.